Listed below are T cell receptor beta chains from one sample, sequenced in a study of blood T cell repertoires in COVID-19. Profiled with immunoSEQ multiplex PCR; TCRdb holds only in-frame clones, not every one. Of some 290,000 clones in the sample, under 90% are singletons; the top ten hold less than 3.5%. Source material: peripheral blood. The receptor source for this set is a woman aged 25 to 39 with COVID-19, enrolled during active disease. CDR3s include the opening cysteine and the closing phenylalanine or tryptophan.

TRBV2,CASRGQGFGELFF
TRBV5-1,CASSLSGSSYNEQFF
TRBV30,CAWSDRTVKFF
TRBV18,CASSPGLAVQETQYF
TRBV19,CASSPGQGAIETQYF
TRBV15,CATSRGTSGAQETQYF
TRBV18,CASLSYSTGELFF
TRBV2,CASSLRGDEGEQYF
TRBV9,CASSVSRGEVGNTIYF
TRBV7-3,CASSLGGVGTEAFF
TRBV27,CASRPQGDSNQPQHF
TRBV7-8,CASSPEKSNQPQHF
TRBV27,CASSWDRGPYEQYF
TRBV30,CAWSRGGEKLFF
TRBV11-3,CASSSQGFGEQYF
TRBV5-1,CASSGTGMFGNTIYF
TRBV27,CASSPGAGVGPEAFF
TRBV27,CASSLNRAQPQHF
TRBV6-5,CASLWAGYGYTF
TRBV24-1,CATSDAGTGNTGELFF
TRBV29-1,CSGAEDEKLFF
TRBV5-5,CASSLGIGDYLNEQFF
TRBV13,CASSFTIAETTGELFF
TRBV5-6,CASRLTGGSNTEAFF
TRBV9,CASSVDPGAFSGNTIYF
TRBV27,CASRRTSREETQYF
TRBV30,CAWSIGAGNYEQYF
TRBV6-5,CASNQVVHGYTF
TRBV15,CATSRDLGRGSNSPLHF
TRBV5-4,CASSLGWGAGTEAFF
TRBV2,CASIQRHARTEAFF
TRBV24-1,CATSDQNYGYTF
TRBV5-5,CASSTAGGTHNSPLHF
TRBV6-5,CASGAQAGEPDTQYF
TRBV6-5,CASSRQGNYGYTF
TRBV5-4,CASSSPGQGDYGYTF
TRBV27,CASSLEYAGMGYEQYF
TRBV24-1,CATSDPRASGSYNEQFF
TRBV5-1,CASSFTLPDREHEQYF
TRBV9,CASSVEADSPLHF
TRBV10-1,CASSTFVAGGPGTQYF
TRBV27,CASSLFDSDAQETQYF
TRBV6-5,CASSRDRGLSEAFF
TRBV28,CASSEGQINQPQHF
TRBV7-9,CASSPESGTGGEKLFF
TRBV10-3,CALKRESNPDTQYF
TRBV27,CASSLSPPGTGRTYEQYF
TRBV7-9,CASSPSGRVGGETQYF
TRBV24-1,CATSDLRGAGETQYF
TRBV11-3,CASSLSSGSWHEQFF
TRBV27,CASSLYAGGPETQYF
TRBV5-4,CASSLAGLTEAFF
TRBV4-1,CASSQDPGGLNQPQHF
TRBV6-5,CASSFSNYGYTF
TRBV5-5,CASSRTNRENTGELFF
TRBV7-2,CASSLVGQKEQPQHF